This TCR beta chain is from a study of blood T cells in healthy people across ages. Study-level findings and limits: Possibly confounding the expanded clonotype changes was the fact that donor CMV status was unknown. Leaving the PBMCs unsorted stopped any conclusive comparison of naive versus antigen-experienced cells.

Through a sample-barcoded 5' primer and a J-beta primer mix, a second PCR was run for 7 to 11 cycles. TCRdb reanalysed the 5' RACE reads using MiXCR and keeps one entry per CDR3 protein. The table has 1.2 million to 1.5 million distinct CDR3 sequences, roughly 40% seen once. Regarding this clonotype: Its antigen remains unknown.

V gave up 2 bases and J gave up 7 bases; unmatched junction bases: 4. The CDR3 sequence is 16 residues long. Germline loops: CDR1 MDHEN, CDR2 SYDVKM. The sequence was collected from a woman aged 18 to 35 in good health. The material sequenced was blood. The chain has TRBV28 and TRBJ1-6, with TRBD1 matching over 11 bases. For the CDR3, the DNA is TGTGCCAGCAGTTTAGGGACAGGGGGACCGAATTCACCCCTCCACTTT. Protein sequence: CASSLGTGGPNSPLHF.